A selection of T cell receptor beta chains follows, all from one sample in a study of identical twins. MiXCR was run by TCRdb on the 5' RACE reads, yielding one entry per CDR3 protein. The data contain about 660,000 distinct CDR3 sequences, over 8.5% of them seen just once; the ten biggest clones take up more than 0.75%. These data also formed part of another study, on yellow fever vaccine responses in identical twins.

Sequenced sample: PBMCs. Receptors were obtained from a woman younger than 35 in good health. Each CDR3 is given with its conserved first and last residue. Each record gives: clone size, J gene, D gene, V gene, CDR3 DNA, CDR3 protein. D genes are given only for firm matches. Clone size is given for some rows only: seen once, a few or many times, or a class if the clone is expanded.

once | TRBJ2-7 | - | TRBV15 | TGTGCCACCAGCGGAGCTTGGGGCACCGCCGCTCCCTACGAGCAGTACTTC | CATSGAWGTAAPYEQYF
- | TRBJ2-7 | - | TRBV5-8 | TGTGCCAGCAGCTTGAGGCCTCTCGATACCTACGAGCAGTACTTC | CASSLRPLDTYEQYF
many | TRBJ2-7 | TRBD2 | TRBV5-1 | TGCGCCAGCAGCTACCATCGACTAGCGGGGGGATACGAGCAGTACTTC | CASSYHRLAGGYEQYF
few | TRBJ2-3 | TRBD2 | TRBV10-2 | TGCGCCAGCAGCCAGCTGACTAGCCCCTTAACAGATACGCAGTATTTT | CASSQLTSPLTDTQYF
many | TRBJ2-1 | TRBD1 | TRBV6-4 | TGTGCCAGCAGTGAGGAGACAGGGACCTACAATGAGCAGTTCTTC | CASSEETGTYNEQFF
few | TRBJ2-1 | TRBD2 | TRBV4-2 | TGTGCCAGCACCCCAACGGCGGGAGGCTCCTACAATGAGCAGTTCTTC | CASTPTAGGSYNEQFF
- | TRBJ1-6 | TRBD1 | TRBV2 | TGTGCCAGTGGGGGGGCAGGGGGTAATTCACCCCTCCACTTT | CASGGAGGNSPLHF
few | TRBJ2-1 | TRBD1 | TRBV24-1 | TGTGCCACCAGTGACCCGGGACAGGGAATAGGTGAGCAGTTCTTC | CATSDPGQGIGEQFF
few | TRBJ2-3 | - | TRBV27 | TGTGCCAGCAGTTTAGCGGGTCAGACGCAGTATTTT | CASSLAGQTQYF
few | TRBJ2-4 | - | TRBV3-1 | TGTGCCAGCAGCTCTACAGGGACGGTAGCCAAAAACATTCAGTACTTC | CASSSTGTVAKNIQYF
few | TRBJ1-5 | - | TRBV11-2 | TGTGCCAGCAGCTTAGGGATGGGTCAGCCCCAGCATTTT | CASSLGMGQPQHF
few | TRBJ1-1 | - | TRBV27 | TGTGCCAGCAGTTTATATCCGGGGGCTGACACTGAAGCTTTCTTT | CASSLYPGADTEAFF
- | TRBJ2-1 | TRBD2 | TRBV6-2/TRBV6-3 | TGTGCCAGCAGTAGCCCGGGGACTAGCGGGAGGTTC | CASSSPGTSGRF
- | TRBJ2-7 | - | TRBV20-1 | TGCAGTGCCCGTCAGGCGAGTTCCTACGAGCAGTACTTC | CSARQASSYEQYF
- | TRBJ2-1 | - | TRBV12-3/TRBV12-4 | TGTGCCAGCAGTTTATTTGACGGCAGCTCCTACAATGAGCAGTTCTTC | CASSLFDGSSYNEQFF
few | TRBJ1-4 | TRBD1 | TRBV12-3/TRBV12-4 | TGTGCCAGCAGACTCACAGGGGGCGATGAAAAACTGTTTTTT | CASRLTGGDEKLFF
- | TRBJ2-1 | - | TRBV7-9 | TGTGCCAGCAGCTTTAGCGTGGGTGAGCAGTTCTTC | CASSFSVGEQFF
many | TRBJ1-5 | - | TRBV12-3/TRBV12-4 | TGTGCCAGCAGTTTACAGGGACCTCAGCCCCAGCATTTT | CASSLQGPQPQHF
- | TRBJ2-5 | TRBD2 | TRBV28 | TGTGCCAGCAGGGGGCTAGCGGGGGAAGAGACCCAGTACTTC | CASRGLAGEETQYF
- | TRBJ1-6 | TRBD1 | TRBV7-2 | TGTGCCAGCAGCTTAAGAACGGGGACAGTCCCTTCACCCCTCCACTTT | CASSLRTGTVPSPLHF
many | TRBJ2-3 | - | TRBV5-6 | TGTGCCAGCAGCTTGGGGGGACCCACAGATACGCAGTATTTT | CASSLGGPTDTQYF
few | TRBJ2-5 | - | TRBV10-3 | TGTGCCATCAGTGAGTCGGACATTAAAGAGACCCAGTACTTC | CAISESDIKETQYF
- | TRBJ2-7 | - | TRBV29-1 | TGCAGCGTGCGTCGGCGGGGCCGCTCCTACGAGCAGTACTTC | CSVRRRGRSYEQYF
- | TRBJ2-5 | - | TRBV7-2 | TGTGCCAGCAGCTTAGATCTGGAGACCCAGTACTTC | CASSLDLETQYF
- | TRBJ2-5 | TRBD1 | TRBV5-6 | TGTGCCAGCAGCTTAAGGGGGACAGGGGGTTTCGAGACCCAGTACTTC | CASSLRGTGGFETQYF
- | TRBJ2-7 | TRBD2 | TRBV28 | TGTGCCAGCATGATGACTAGCGGAAACTACGAGCAGTACTTC | CASMMTSGNYEQYF
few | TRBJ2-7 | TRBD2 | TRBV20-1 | TGCAGTGCTAGAGGCGCGGGGGAAGGCACCGAGCAGTACTTC | CSARGAGEGTEQYF
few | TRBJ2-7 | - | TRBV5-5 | TGTGCCAGCAGCTTGCGGGCACATTCCTACGAGCAGTACTTC | CASSLRAHSYEQYF
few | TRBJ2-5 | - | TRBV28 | TGTGCCAGCGGGTTAGGAGGGCGCTCGAGGGGGGAGACCCAGTACTTC | CASGLGGRSRGETQYF
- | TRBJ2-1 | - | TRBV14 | TGTGCCAGCAGCCAAGATCTGGGGAGGGAGCAGTTCTTC | CASSQDLGREQFF
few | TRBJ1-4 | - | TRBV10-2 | TGCGCCAGCAGTGAGGGGACCTTACTTAATGAAAAACTGTTTTTT | CASSEGTLLNEKLFF
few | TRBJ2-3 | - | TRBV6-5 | TGTGCCAGCAGTTACGCGACAGACACAGATACGCAGTATTTT | CASSYATDTDTQYF
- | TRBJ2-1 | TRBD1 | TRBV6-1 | TGTGCCAGCAGTCGCCTGGGACAGGGATCCTACAATGAGCAGTTCTTC | CASSRLGQGSYNEQFF
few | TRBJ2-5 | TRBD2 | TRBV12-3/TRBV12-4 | TGTGCCAGCGTTCGAGGGACTAGCGGGGGGGGGGTCCAAGAGACCCAGTACTTC | CASVRGTSGGGVQETQYF
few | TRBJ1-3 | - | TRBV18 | TGTGCCAGCTCACCACCGGCAGGGAAAGGAAACACCATATATTTT | CASSPPAGKGNTIYF
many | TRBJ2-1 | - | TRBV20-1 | TGCAGTGCTAGAGATCAACTAGAGCAGTTCTTC | CSARDQLEQFF
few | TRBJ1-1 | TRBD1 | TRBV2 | TGTGCCAGCAGCGCCTCCGGGACAGGGGGAAACACTGAAGCTTTCTTT | CASSASGTGGNTEAFF
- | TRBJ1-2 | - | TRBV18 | TGTGCCAGCTCACCACCGAGGGTTCGGTATGGCTACACCTTC | CASSPPRVRYGYTF
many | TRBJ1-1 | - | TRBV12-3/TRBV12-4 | TGTGCCAGCCAATACGGGTCGAACACTGAAGCTTTCTTT | CASQYGSNTEAFF
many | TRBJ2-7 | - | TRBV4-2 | TGTGCCAGCAGCCAAGACACCTCCTCCTACGAGCAGTACTTC | CASSQDTSSYEQYF
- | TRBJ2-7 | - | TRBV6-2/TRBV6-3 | TGTGCCAGCAGTCCGGGACTCAACTCCTACGAGCAGTACTTC | CASSPGLNSYEQYF
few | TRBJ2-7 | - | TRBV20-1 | TGCAGTGCTCCGACCTACAGGGCCCCCTCCTACGAGCAGTACTTC | CSAPTYRAPSYEQYF
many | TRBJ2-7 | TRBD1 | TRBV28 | TGTGCCAGCAGCCGATTCGCACCCCTAGGGGCCACAGGGGTCGACGAGCAGTACTTC | CASSRFAPLGATGVDEQYF
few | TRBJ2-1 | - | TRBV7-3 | TGTGCCAGCAGCTTATTAGAACTAGTAGGTAGTGAGCAGTTCTTC | CASSLLELVGSEQFF
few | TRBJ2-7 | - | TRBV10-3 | TGTGCCACCCTGGACAGTTCATACGAGCAGTACTTC | CATLDSSYEQYF
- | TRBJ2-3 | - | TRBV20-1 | TGCAGTGCGAGGTCGGTAGAGGGGACAGATACGCAGTATTTT | CSARSVEGTDTQYF
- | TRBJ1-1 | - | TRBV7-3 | TGTGCCAGCAGCAATACAGCATACACTGAAGCTTTCTTT | CASSNTAYTEAFF
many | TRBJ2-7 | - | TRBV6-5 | TGTGCCAGCAGTTACGATTCCTACGAGCAGTACTTC | CASSYDSYEQYF
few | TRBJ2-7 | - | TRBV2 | TGTGCCAGCAGTGTCGCCGAGGCCCAGGGAAGCCACTCCTACGAGCAGTACTTC | CASSVAEAQGSHSYEQYF
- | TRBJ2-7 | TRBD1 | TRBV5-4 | TGTGCCAGCAGTTCGCCGCAGGGGGCAATAGGGGAGCAGTACTTC | CASSSPQGAIGEQYF
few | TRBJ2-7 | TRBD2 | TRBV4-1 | TGCGCCAGCAGCCAATTGGAGCGGGAGTACGAGCAGTACTTC | CASSQLEREYEQYF
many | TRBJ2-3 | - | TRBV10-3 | TGTGCCATCAGTGTTAAGCAGGGGCAGCCAGATACGCAGTATTTT | CAISVKQGQPDTQYF
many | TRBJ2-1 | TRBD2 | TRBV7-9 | TGTGCCAGCAGCTTAGGGTCGGGGGGGCGCTACAATGAGCAGTTCTTC | CASSLGSGGRYNEQFF
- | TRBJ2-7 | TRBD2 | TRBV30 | TGTGCCTGGAGTGACCTAGCGGGGAATTACGAGCAGTACTTC | CAWSDLAGNYEQYF
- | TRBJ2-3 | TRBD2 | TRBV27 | TGTGCCAGCTCCTCTAGCGGGAGCATCACAGATACGCAGTATTTT | CASSSSGSITDTQYF